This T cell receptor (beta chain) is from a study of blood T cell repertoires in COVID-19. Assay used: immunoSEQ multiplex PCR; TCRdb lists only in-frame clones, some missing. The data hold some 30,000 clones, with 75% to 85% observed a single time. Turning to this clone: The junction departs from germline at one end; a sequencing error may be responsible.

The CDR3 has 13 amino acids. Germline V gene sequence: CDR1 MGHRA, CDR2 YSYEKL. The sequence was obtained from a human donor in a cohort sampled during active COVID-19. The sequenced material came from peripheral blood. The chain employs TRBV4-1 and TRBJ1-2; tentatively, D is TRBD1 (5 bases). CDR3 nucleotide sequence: TGCGCCAGCAGCCAAGGAGTAATGCGAGACAGAATCTTC. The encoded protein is CASSQGVMRDRIF.